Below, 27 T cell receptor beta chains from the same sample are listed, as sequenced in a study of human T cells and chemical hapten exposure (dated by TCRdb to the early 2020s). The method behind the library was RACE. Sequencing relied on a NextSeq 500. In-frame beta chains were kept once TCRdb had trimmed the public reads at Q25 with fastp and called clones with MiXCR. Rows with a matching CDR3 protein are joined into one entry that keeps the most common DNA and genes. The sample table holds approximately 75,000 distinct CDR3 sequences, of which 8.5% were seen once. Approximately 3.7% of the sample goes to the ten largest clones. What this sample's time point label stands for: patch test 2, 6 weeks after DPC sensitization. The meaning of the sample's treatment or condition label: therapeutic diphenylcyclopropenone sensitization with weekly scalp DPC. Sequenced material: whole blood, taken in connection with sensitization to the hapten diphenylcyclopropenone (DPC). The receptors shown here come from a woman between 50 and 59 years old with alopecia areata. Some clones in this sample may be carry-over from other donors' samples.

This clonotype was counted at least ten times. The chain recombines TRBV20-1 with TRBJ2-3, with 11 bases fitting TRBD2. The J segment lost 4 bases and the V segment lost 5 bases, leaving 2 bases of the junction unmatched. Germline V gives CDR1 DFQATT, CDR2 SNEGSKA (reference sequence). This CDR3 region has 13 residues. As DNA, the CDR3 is TGCAGTGCTGGGGGACTAGCGGCAGATACGCAGTATTTT. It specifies CSAGGLAADTQYF.

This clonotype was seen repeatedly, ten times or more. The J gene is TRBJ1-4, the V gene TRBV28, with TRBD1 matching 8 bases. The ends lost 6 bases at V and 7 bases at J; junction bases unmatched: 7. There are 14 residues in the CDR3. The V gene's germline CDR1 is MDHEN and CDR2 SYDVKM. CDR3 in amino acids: CASRTQGAGEKLFF. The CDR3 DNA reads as TGTGCCAGCAGGACCCAGGGGGCCGGTGAAAAACTGTTTTTT.

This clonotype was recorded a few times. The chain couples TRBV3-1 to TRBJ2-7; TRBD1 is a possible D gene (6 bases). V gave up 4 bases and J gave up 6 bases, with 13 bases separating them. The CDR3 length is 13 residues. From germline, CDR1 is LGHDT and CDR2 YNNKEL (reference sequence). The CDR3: CASSRTVGGEQYF. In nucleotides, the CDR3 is TGTGCCAGCAGCCGGACAGTGGGCGGCGAGCAGTACTTC.

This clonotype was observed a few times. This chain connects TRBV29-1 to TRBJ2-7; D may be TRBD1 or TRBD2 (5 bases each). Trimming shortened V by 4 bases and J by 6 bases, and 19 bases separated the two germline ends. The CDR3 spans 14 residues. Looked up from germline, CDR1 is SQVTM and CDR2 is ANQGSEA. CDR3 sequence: CSVGSRGVGGEQYF. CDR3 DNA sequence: TGCAGCGTTGGCAGTAGAGGGGTCGGAGGCGAGCAGTACTTC.

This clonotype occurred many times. CDR3 in DNA: TGTGCCAGCAGTTTAGGACAGGGAAACACTGAAGCTTTCTTT. This translates into CASSLGQGNTEAFF. The rearrangement uses TRBV12-3 or TRBV12-4 and TRBJ1-1, with 7 bases identical to TRBD1. The CDR3 spans 14 residues. J gave up 2 bases and V 1 base, and 1 base lay outside the gene matches.

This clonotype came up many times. The CDR3 DNA is TGTGCCATCAGTGAGAGGGGGACAAAACGGGCTTTCTTT. This encodes CAISERGTKRAFF. V usage is TRBV10-3 and J usage is TRBJ1-1; weak D call: TRBD1 (6 bases). Trimming removed 2 bases from V and 11 bases from J, with 15 bases in between. Per germline, CDR1 ENHRY and CDR2 SYGVKD. The CDR3 extends over 13 amino acids.

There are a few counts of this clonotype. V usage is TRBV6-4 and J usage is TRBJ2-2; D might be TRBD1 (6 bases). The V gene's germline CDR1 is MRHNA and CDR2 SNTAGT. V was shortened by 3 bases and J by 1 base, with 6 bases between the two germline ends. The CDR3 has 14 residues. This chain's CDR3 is CASSEQGNTGELFF. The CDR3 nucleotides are TGTGCCAGCAGTGAACAGGGGAACACCGGGGAGCTGTTTTTT.

The CDR3 protein is CSARVLGRAGEQFF. The CDR3 coding sequence is TGCAGTGCTAGAGTTTTAGGGCGGGCGGGTGAGCAGTTCTTC. The chain couples TRBV20-1 to TRBJ2-1; D is perhaps TRBD2 (5 bases). Germline V CDR1 and CDR2: DFQATT, SNEGSKA (reference sequence). Trimming shortened V by 1 base and J by 9 bases, and 16 bases separated the two germline ends. The length of the CDR3 is 14 residues.

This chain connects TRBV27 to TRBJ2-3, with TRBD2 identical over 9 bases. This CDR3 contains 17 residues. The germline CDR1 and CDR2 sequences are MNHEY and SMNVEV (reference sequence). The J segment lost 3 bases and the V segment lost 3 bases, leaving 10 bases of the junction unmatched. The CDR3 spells CASSFGGGALWTDTQYF. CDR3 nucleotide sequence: TGTGCCAGCAGTTTCGGCGGGGGGGCCTTGTGGACAGATACGCAGTATTTT.

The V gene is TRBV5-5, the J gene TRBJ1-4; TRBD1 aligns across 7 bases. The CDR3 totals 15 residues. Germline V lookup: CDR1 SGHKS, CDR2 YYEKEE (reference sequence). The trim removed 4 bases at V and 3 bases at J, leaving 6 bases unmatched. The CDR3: CASSLQGQPNEKLFF. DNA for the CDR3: TGTGCCAGCAGCCTCCAGGGACAGCCTAATGAAAAACTGTTTTTT. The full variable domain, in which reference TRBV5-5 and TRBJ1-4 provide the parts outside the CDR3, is DAGVTQSPTHLIKTRGQQVTLRCSPISGHKSVSWYQQVLGQGPQFIFQYYEKEERGRGNFPDRFSARQFPNYSSELNVNALLLGDSALYLCASSLQGQPNEKLFFGSGTQLSVL.

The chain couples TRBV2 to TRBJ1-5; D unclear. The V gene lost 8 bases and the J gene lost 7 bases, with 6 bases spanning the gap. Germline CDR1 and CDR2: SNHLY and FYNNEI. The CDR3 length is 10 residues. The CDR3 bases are TGTGCCAGCGGCGAGCAGCCCCAGCATTTT. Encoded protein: CASGEQPQHF.

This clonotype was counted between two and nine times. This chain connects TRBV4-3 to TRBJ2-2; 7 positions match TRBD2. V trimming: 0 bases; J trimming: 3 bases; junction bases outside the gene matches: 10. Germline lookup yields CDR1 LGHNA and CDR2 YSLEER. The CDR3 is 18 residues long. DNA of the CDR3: TGCGCCAGCAGCCAAGACTCCGTTCAGGGAGGGTACACCGGGGAGCTGTTTTTT. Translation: CASSQDSVQGGYTGELFF.

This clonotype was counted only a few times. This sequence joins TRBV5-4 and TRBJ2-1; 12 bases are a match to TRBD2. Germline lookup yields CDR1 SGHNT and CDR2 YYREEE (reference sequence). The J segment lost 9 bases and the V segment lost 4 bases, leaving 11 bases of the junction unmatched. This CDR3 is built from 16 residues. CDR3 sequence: CASSQFLAGGPTEQFF. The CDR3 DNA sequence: TGTGCCAGCAGCCAGTTCCTAGCGGGAGGGCCCACTGAGCAGTTCTTC.

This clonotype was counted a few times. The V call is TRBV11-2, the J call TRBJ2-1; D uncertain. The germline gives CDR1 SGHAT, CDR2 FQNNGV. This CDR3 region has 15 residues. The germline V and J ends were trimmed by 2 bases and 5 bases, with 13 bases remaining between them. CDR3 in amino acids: CASSLRSSRDNEQFF. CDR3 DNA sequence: TGTGCCAGCAGCTTACGATCCTCGCGAGACAATGAGCAGTTCTTC.

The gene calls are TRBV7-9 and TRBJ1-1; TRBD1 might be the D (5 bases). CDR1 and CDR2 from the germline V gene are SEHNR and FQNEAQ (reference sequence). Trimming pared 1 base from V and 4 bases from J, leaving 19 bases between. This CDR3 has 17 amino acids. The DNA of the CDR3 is TGTGCCAGCAGCTTAGTGAAAATGGAGGGGCGGGCCACTGAAGCTTTCTTT. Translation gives CASSLVKMEGRATEAFF.

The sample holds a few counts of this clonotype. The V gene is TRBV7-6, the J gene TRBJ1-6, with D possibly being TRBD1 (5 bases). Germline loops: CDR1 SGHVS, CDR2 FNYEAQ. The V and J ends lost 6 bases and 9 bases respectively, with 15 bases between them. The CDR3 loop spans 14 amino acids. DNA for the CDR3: TGTGCCAGCAGTCCACCCGGGGCGTTTTCACCCCTCCACTTT. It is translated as CASSPPGAFSPLHF.

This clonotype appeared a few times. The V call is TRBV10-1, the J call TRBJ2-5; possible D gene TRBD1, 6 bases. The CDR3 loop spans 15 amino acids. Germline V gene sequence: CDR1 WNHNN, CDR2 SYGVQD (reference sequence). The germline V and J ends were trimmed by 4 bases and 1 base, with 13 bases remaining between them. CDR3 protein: CASSADRSFQETQYF. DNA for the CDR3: TGCGCCAGCAGTGCTGACAGGTCATTCCAAGAGACCCAGTACTTC.

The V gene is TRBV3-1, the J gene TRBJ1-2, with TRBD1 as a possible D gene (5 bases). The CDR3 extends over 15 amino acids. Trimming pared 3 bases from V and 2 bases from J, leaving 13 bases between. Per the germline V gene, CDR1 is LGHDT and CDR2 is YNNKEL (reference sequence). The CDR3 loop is CASSQAFRGNYGYTF. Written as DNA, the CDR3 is TGTGCCAGCAGCCAGGCCTTCCGGGGCAACTATGGCTACACCTTC.

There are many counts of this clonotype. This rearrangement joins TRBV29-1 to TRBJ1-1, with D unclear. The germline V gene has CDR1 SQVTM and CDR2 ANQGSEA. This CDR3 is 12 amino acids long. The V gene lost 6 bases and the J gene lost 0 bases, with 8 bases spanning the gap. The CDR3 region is CSVQDMNTEAFF. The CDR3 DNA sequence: TGCAGCGTGCAAGACATGAACACTGAAGCTTTCTTT.

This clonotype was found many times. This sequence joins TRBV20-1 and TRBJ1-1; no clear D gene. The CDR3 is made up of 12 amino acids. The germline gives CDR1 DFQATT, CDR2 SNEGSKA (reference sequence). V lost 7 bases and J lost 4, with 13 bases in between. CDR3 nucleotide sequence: TGCAGTGTAAGGGTCGTGGGCACTGAAGCTTTCTTT. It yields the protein CSVRVVGTEAFF.

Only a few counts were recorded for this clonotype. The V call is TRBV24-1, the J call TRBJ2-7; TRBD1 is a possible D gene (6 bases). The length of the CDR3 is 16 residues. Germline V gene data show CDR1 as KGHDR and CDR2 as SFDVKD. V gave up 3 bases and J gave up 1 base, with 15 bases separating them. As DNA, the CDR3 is TGTGCCACCAGTGATCTACAGGGCCCTGATTCCTACGAGCAGTACTTC. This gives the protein CATSDLQGPDSYEQYF.

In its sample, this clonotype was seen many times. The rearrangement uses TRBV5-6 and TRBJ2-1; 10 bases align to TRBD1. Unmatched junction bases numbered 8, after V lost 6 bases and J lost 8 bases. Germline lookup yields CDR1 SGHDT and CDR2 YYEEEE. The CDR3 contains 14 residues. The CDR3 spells CASTLPGTGDEQFF. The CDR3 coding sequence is TGTGCCAGCACCCTACCGGGGACAGGGGATGAGCAGTTCTTC.

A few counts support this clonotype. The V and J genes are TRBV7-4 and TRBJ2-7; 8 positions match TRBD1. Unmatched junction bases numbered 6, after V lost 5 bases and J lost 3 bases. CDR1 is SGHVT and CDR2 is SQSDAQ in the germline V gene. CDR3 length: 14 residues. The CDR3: CASSPQDRVYEQYF. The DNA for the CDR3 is TGTGCCAGCAGCCCTCAGGACAGGGTCTACGAGCAGTACTTC.

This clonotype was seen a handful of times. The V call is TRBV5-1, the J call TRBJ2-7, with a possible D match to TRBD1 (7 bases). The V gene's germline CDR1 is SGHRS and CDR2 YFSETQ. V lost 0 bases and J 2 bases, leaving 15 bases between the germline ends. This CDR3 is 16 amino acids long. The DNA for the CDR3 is TGCGCCAGCAGCTTGGAAGGCGGGGACAGAGCCTACGAGCAGTACTTC. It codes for CASSLEGGDRAYEQYF.

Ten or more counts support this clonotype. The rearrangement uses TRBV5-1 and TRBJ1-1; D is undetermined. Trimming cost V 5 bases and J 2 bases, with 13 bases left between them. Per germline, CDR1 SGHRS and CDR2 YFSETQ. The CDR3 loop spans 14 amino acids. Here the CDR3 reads CASRYPEENTEAFF. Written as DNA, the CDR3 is TGCGCCAGCAGATACCCAGAGGAAAACACTGAAGCTTTCTTT.

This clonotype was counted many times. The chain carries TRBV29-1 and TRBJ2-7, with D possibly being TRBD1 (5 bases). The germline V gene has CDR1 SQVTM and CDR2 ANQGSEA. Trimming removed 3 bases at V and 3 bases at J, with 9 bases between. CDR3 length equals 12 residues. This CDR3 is CSVEGRDYEQYF. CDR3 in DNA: TGCAGCGTTGAGGGCAGGGACTACGAGCAGTACTTC.

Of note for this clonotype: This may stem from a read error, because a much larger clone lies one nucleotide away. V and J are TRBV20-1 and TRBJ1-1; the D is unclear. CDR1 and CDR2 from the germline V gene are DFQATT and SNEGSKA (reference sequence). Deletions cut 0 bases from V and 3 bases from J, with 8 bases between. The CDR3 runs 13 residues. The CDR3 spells CSAREGDYTEAFF. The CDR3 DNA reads TGCAGTGCTAGAGAGGGTGACTACACTGAAGCTTTCTTT.